This T cell receptor (beta chain) was identified in a study of T cell repertoires in cytomegalovirus infection. Study overall: CMV infection and matching HLA type were both indicated by public TCR beta signatures. General observations from the study: Of the TCR beta families, the public ones yielded a cumulative frequency that identified carriers of CMV plus the relevant HLA. HLA-C-restricted CMV-specific TCR beta clonotypes prevailed in the ex vivo response.

V lost 6 bases, J lost 3 bases, and 12 bases lay in between. The CDR3 totals 13 residues. CDR1 and CDR2 (germline): SQVTM, ANQGSEA. On this clonotype itself: Its specificity is not known.

MiXCR, run by TCRdb on the reads, gives a single entry per CDR3 protein. The data show 150,000 to 200,000 distinct CDR3 sequences, with roughly 27% seen just once and about 28% held by the top ten. The TCR was taken from a human donor in good health (CMV status not recorded). Some clones in this sample may be carry-over from other donors' samples. The J gene is TRBJ1-5, the V gene TRBV29-1; maybe TRBD1 (5 bases). The sequenced sample consisted of PBMCs. In nucleotides, the CDR3 is TGCAGCGTCACCCAGGGTTACAATCAGCCCCAGCATTTT. This gives the protein CSVTQGYNQPQHF.